The rows below give T cell receptor beta chains drawn from one sample of a study of regulatory T cells in long-lasting Graves disease. Each CDR3 protein is one row after TCRdb ran MiXCR on the multiplex PCR reads. The sample lists 250,000 to 300,000 distinct CDR3 sequences, approximately 20% occurring once. The material sequenced was peripheral blood mononuclear cells (PBMCs), taken when the disease was refractory, from a patient treated with antithyroid drugs. All receptors derive from a female donor with Graves disease. Both conserved end residues are part of each CDR3. The order of the fields is CDR3 protein, CDR3 DNA, J gene, CDR3 length, clone size, D gene, V gene. A D gene is named only where the DNA matches it firmly. The size field is filled for only some rows; it gives once, few, many or a size class.

CDR3aa: CASGKGAIYEQYF
CDR3nt: TGTGCCAGCGGCAAAGGCGCGATCTACGAGCAGTACTTC
j_gene: TRBJ2-7
len: 13
abundance: .
d_gene: .
v_gene: TRBV13

CDR3aa: CASSPRQGVDQETQYF
CDR3nt: TGTGCCAGCAGCCCCCGACAGGGGGTGGATCAAGAGACCCAGTACTTC
j_gene: TRBJ2-5
len: 16
abundance: .
d_gene: TRBD1
v_gene: TRBV7-9

CDR3aa: CASSIGRETGELFF
CDR3nt: TGTGCCAGTAGTATTGGGAGGGAAACCGGGGAGCTGTTTTTT
j_gene: TRBJ2-2
len: 14
abundance: .
d_gene: TRBD2
v_gene: TRBV19

CDR3aa: CAWSVNSRREKLFF
CDR3nt: TGTGCCTGGAGTGTAAATAGCAGGAGGGAAAAACTGTTTTTT
j_gene: TRBJ1-4
len: 14
abundance: many
d_gene: .
v_gene: TRBV30

CDR3aa: CASSYEAGGPYEQYF
CDR3nt: TGTGCCAGCAGTTACGAGGCGGGAGGTCCCTACGAGCAGTACTTC
j_gene: TRBJ2-7
len: 15
abundance: many
d_gene: TRBD2
v_gene: TRBV6-5

CDR3aa: CASSLDWEREENEQFF
CDR3nt: TGTGCCAGCAGTTTGGATTGGGAGCGGGAGGAAAATGAGCAGTTCTTC
j_gene: TRBJ2-1
len: 16
abundance: few
d_gene: TRBD2
v_gene: TRBV11-2

CDR3aa: CASSFGGPYEQYF
CDR3nt: TGTGCCAGCAGTTTTGGGGGACCCTACGAGCAGTACTTC
j_gene: TRBJ2-7
len: 13
abundance: many
d_gene: .
v_gene: TRBV6-5

CDR3aa: CAERGLDTGELFF
CDR3nt: TGTGCCGAGCGAGGGTTGGACACCGGGGAGCTGTTTTTT
j_gene: TRBJ2-2
len: 13
abundance: .
d_gene: .
v_gene: TRBV6-2/TRBV6-3

CDR3aa: CAWGASVGGELFF
CDR3nt: TGTGCCTGGGGGGCTAGCGTGGGCGGGGAGCTGTTTTTT
j_gene: TRBJ2-2
len: 13
abundance: few
d_gene: .
v_gene: TRBV30

CDR3aa: CASRVQGSYEQYF
CDR3nt: TGTGCCAGCAGAGTACAGGGTTCCTACGAGCAGTACTTC
j_gene: TRBJ2-7
len: 13
abundance: few
d_gene: .
v_gene: TRBV27

CDR3aa: CASSAPGALYEQYF
CDR3nt: TGTGCCAGCAGCGCCCCCGGAGCCCTCTACGAGCAGTACTTC
j_gene: TRBJ2-7
len: 14
abundance: many
d_gene: .
v_gene: TRBV11-2

CDR3aa: CSARGDRYEQYF
CDR3nt: TGCAGTGCTAGAGGCGACAGGTACGAGCAGTACTTC
j_gene: TRBJ2-7
len: 12
abundance: few
d_gene: .
v_gene: TRBV20-1

CDR3aa: CASTSQGNTEAFF
CDR3nt: TGTGCCAGTACCTCACAGGGAAACACTGAAGCTTTCTTT
j_gene: TRBJ1-1
len: 13
abundance: .
d_gene: .
v_gene: TRBV13

CDR3aa: CSALRDRRDSLSNQPQHF
CDR3nt: TGCAGTGCTCTCCGCGATCGGCGGGACAGCCTTAGCAATCAGCCCCAGCATTTT
j_gene: TRBJ1-5
len: 18
abundance: .
d_gene: TRBD1
v_gene: TRBV20-1

CDR3aa: CASSLAWGLETGELFF
CDR3nt: TGTGCCAGCAGCTTAGCGTGGGGACTAGAGACCGGGGAGCTGTTTTTT
j_gene: TRBJ2-2
len: 16
abundance: few
d_gene: TRBD2
v_gene: TRBV7-2

CDR3aa: CASSQDSGQRASEQYF
CDR3nt: TGCGCCAGCAGCCAAGATAGCGGGCAAAGGGCTTCCGAGCAGTACTTC
j_gene: TRBJ2-7
len: 16
abundance: few
d_gene: TRBD2
v_gene: TRBV4-3

CDR3aa: CASSLASVGGETQYF
CDR3nt: TGCGCCAGCAGCTTGGCGTCGGTAGGGGGAGAGACCCAGTACTTC
j_gene: TRBJ2-5
len: 15
abundance: .
d_gene: .
v_gene: TRBV5-1

CDR3aa: CSARQGQGNTEAFF
CDR3nt: TGCAGTGCTAGACAAGGACAGGGGAACACTGAAGCTTTCTTT
j_gene: TRBJ1-1
len: 14
abundance: .
d_gene: TRBD1
v_gene: TRBV20-1

CDR3aa: CASSQGRTSGRRNEQFF
CDR3nt: TGTGCCAGCAGCCAAGGCCGGACTAGCGGGAGGAGGAATGAGCAGTTCTTC
j_gene: TRBJ2-1
len: 17
abundance: .
d_gene: TRBD2
v_gene: TRBV14

CDR3aa: CASTLDRGQETQYF
CDR3nt: TGTGCCAGCACCCTGGACCGGGGGCAAGAGACCCAGTACTTC
j_gene: TRBJ2-5
len: 14
abundance: many
d_gene: .
v_gene: TRBV7-2

CDR3aa: CSAATSGKLDQYF
CDR3nt: TGCAGTGCTGCGACTAGCGGAAAATTGGATCAGTACTTC
j_gene: TRBJ2-5
len: 13
abundance: many
d_gene: TRBD2
v_gene: TRBV20-1

CDR3aa: CASSVIAATSGEQYF
CDR3nt: TGCGCCAGCAGCGTGATAGCGGCAACATCGGGCGAGCAGTACTTC
j_gene: TRBJ2-7
len: 15
abundance: .
d_gene: .
v_gene: TRBV5-1

CDR3aa: CASSPTPGGVYNEQFF
CDR3nt: TGTGCCAGCAGCCCTACTCCGGGAGGGGTATACAATGAGCAGTTCTTC
j_gene: TRBJ2-1
len: 16
abundance: few
d_gene: TRBD2
v_gene: TRBV13

CDR3aa: CASTSSTSRNEQFF
CDR3nt: TGTGCCAGCACCTCATCGACTAGCAGAAATGAGCAGTTCTTC
j_gene: TRBJ2-1
len: 14
abundance: .
d_gene: TRBD2
v_gene: TRBV11-2

CDR3aa: CASSSDGGAKNIQYF
CDR3nt: TGTGCCAGCAGTTCCGACGGGGGAGCCAAAAACATTCAGTACTTC
j_gene: TRBJ2-4
len: 15
abundance: .
d_gene: .
v_gene: TRBV27

CDR3aa: CASSMREGEPYEQYF
CDR3nt: TGTGCCAGCAGCATGCGGGAGGGGGAACCCTACGAGCAGTACTTC
j_gene: TRBJ2-7
len: 15
abundance: many
d_gene: TRBD2
v_gene: TRBV7-2

CDR3aa: CASSLSIGPEKLFF
CDR3nt: TGCGCCAGCAGCTTGTCTATCGGCCCTGAAAAACTGTTTTTT
j_gene: TRBJ1-4
len: 14
abundance: .
d_gene: .
v_gene: TRBV5-1

CDR3aa: CAASTGSNYGYTF
CDR3nt: TGTGCCGCATCAACAGGGTCCAACTATGGCTACACCTTC
j_gene: TRBJ1-2
len: 13
abundance: .
d_gene: .
v_gene: TRBV10-3

CDR3aa: CASSQNLGQNYEQYF
CDR3nt: TGCGCCAGCAGCCAAAATCTGGGGCAAAACTACGAGCAGTACTTC
j_gene: TRBJ2-7
len: 15
abundance: .
d_gene: .
v_gene: TRBV4-1

CDR3aa: CASSLYWTPQETQYF
CDR3nt: TGTGCCAGCAGCTTATACTGGACACCCCAAGAGACCCAGTACTTC
j_gene: TRBJ2-5
len: 15
abundance: .
d_gene: .
v_gene: TRBV7-2

CDR3aa: CASSLDGYYGYTF
CDR3nt: TGCGCCAGCAGCTTGGACGGGTATTATGGCTACACCTTC
j_gene: TRBJ1-2
len: 13
abundance: many
d_gene: .
v_gene: TRBV5-1

CDR3aa: CASSSRTGGTQETQYF
CDR3nt: TGTGCCAGCAGTTCGCGGACAGGGGGAACACAAGAGACCCAGTACTTC
j_gene: TRBJ2-5
len: 16
abundance: many
d_gene: TRBD1
v_gene: TRBV28

CDR3aa: CASSEDSHQPQHF
CDR3nt: TGTGCCAGCAGTGAAGACAGTCATCAGCCCCAGCATTTT
j_gene: TRBJ1-5
len: 13
abundance: many
d_gene: .
v_gene: TRBV6-1

CDR3aa: CASSPSAVYEAFF
CDR3nt: TGTGCCAGCAGCCCCAGCGCAGTCTATGAAGCTTTCTTT
j_gene: TRBJ1-1
len: 13
abundance: few
d_gene: .
v_gene: TRBV12-3/TRBV12-4

CDR3aa: CATSPNSNSNQPQHF
CDR3nt: TGTGCCACCAGCCCGAACTCGAATAGCAATCAGCCCCAGCATTTT
j_gene: TRBJ1-5
len: 15
abundance: few
d_gene: .
v_gene: TRBV15

CDR3aa: CASSGQGTNTGELFF
CDR3nt: TGTGCCAGCAGCGGACAGGGGACGAACACCGGGGAGCTGTTTTTT
j_gene: TRBJ2-2
len: 15
abundance: .
d_gene: TRBD1
v_gene: TRBV7-2

CDR3aa: CASSLNFGQGGTGELFF
CDR3nt: .
j_gene: TRBJ2-2
len: 17
abundance: many
d_gene: .
v_gene: TRBV12-3/TRBV12-4

CDR3aa: CASSSTGVYGYTF
CDR3nt: TGTGCCAGCAGCTCGACAGGGGTCTATGGCTACACCTTC
j_gene: TRBJ1-2
len: 13
abundance: .
d_gene: TRBD1
v_gene: TRBV7-2

CDR3aa: CASARGDAKDTEAFF
CDR3nt: TGTGCCAGCGCGAGAGGGGACGCAAAGGACACTGAAGCTTTCTTT
j_gene: TRBJ1-1
len: 15
abundance: .
d_gene: .
v_gene: TRBV18

CDR3aa: CSAPKGQEPYEQYF
CDR3nt: TGCAGTGCTCCCAAGGGACAGGAACCCTACGAGCAGTACTTC
j_gene: TRBJ2-7
len: 14
abundance: .
d_gene: TRBD1
v_gene: TRBV20-1

CDR3aa: CASSSRGRGLAATGELFF
CDR3nt: TGTGCCAGCAGCTCACGAGGGAGGGGGCTAGCAGCTACCGGGGAGCTGTTTTTT
j_gene: TRBJ2-2
len: 18
abundance: many
d_gene: .
v_gene: TRBV11-2